The present T cell receptor beta chain was sequenced within a study of cytomegalovirus exposure and HLA in healthy donors. The CDR3 spans 14 residues. The ends were cut back, 0 bases at V and 5 bases at J, with 12 bases in the middle. Per the germline V gene, CDR1 is SGDLS and CDR2 is YYNGEE. Repertoires were generated with immunoSEQ multiplex PCR, while TCRdb's copy carries only in-frame clones and drops some. The data show roughly 140,000 clones, 91% seen once. The sample holds a few counts of this clone. Input material: PBMCs. The receptor comes from a man younger than 35 in good health and CMV-seronegative. The V call is TRBV9, the J call TRBJ2-7; D gene uncertain. CDR3 coding DNA: TGTGCCAGCAGCGTAGGCCTACGCCTGGACGAGCAGTACTTC. This codes for CASSVGLRLDEQYF.